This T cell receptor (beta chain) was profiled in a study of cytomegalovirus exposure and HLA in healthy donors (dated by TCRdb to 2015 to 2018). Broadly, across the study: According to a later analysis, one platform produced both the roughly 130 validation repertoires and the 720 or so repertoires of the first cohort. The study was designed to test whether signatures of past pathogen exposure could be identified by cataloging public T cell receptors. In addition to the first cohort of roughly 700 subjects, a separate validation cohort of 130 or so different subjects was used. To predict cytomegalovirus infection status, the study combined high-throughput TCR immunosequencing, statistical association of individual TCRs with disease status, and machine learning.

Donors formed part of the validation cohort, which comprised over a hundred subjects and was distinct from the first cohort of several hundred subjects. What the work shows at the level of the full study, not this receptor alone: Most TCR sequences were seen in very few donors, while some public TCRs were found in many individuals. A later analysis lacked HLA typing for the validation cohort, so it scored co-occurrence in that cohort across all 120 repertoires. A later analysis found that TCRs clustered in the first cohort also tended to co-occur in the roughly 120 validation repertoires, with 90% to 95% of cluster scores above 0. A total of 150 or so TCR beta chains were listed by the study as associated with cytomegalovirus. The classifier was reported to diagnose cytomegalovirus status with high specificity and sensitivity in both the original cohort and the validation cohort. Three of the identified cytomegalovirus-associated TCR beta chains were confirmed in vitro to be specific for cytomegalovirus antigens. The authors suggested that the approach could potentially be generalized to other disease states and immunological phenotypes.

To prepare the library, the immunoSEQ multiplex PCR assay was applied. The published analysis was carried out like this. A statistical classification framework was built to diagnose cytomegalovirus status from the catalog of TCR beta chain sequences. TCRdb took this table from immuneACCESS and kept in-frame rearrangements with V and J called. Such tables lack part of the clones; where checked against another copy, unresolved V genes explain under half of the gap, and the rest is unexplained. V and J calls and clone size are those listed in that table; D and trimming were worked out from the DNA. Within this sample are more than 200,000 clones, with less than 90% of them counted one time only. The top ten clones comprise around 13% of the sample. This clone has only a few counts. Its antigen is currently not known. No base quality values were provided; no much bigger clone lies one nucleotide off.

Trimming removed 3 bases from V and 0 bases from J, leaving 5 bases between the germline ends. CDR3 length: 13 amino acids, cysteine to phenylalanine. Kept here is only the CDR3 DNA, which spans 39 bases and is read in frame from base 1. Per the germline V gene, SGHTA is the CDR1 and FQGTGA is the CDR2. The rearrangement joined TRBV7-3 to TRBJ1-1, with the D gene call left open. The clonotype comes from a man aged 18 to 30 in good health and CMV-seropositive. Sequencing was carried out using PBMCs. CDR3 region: CASSLHVNTEAFF. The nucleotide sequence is TGTGCCAGCAGCTTGCACGTGAACACTGAAGCTTTCTTT.